This T cell receptor (beta chain) stems from a study of shared clonotypes between healthy human individuals. Naivety among CD8 cells was defined by CD45RO negativity and positive CCR7 selection, thereby excluding terminally differentiated effector memory CD45RA+ cells. Sequencing used immunoSEQ multiplex PCR; TCRdb keeps in-frame clones, though not all of them. The top ten hold approximately 1.7% of the sample, which has around 2.1 million clones, just over 90% seen once. The material sequenced was naive CD8+ T cells from PBMCs. The TCR was taken from a man aged 18 to 29 in good health. Some clones in this sample may be carry-over from other donors' samples.

CDR3 nucleotide sequence: TGTGCCAGCACCACGACAGGGGGGGATTCACCCCTCCACTTT. Its translation: CASTTTGGDSPLHF. This chain uses TRBV27 with TRBJ1-6; 9 bases fit TRBD1. The V gene's germline CDR1 is MNHEY and CDR2 SMNVEV (reference sequence). The junction had 6 bases not matched to a gene; V was cut back by 7 bases and J by 8 bases. The CDR3 length is 14 residues.